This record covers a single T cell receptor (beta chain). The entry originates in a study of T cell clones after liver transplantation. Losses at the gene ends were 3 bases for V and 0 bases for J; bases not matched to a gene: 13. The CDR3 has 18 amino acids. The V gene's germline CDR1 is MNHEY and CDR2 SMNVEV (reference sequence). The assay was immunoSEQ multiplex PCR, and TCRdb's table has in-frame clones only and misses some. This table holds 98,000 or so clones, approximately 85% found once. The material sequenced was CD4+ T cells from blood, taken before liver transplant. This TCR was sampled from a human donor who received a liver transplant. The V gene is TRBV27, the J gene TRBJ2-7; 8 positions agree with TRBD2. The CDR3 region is CASSFKDSASGSSYEQYF. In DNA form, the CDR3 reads TGTGCCAGCAGTTTTAAGGACAGCGCAAGCGGGAGCTCCTACGAGCAGTACTTC.